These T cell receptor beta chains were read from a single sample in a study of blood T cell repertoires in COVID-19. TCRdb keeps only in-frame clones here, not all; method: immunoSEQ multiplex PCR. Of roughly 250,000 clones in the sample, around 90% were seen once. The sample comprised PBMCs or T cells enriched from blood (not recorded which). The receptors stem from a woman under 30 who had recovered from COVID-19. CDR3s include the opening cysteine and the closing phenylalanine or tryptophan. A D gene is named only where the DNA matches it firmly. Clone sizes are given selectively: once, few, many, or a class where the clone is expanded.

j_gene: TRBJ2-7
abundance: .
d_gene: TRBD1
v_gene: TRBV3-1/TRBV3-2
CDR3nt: TGTGCCAGCAGCGACCGGACAGGGTGGGACGAGCAGTACTTC
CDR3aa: CASSDRTGWDEQYF

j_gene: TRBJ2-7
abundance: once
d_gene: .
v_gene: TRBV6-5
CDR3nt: TGTGCCAGCATACAACGGGGGACGCACGAGCAGTACTTC
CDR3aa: CASIQRGTHEQYF

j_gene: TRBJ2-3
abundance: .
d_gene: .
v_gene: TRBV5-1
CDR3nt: TGCGCCAGCAGCTTGTCCGGAGTTGTAGATACGCAGTATTTT
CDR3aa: CASSLSGVVDTQYF

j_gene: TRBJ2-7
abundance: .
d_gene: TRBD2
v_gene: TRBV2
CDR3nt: TGTGCCAGCAGTGAAACCCTAGCGGGGGGGGTCGAGCAGTACTTC
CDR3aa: CASSETLAGGVEQYF

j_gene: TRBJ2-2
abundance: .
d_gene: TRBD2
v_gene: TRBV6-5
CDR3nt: TGTGCCAGCAGGGGACTAGCGGGAGAGACCGGGGAGCTGTTTTTT
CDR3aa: CASRGLAGETGELFF

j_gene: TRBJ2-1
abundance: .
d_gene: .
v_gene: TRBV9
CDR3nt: TGTGCCAGCAGCGTCCCAACCCCGGGCAATGAGCAGTTCTTC
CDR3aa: CASSVPTPGNEQFF

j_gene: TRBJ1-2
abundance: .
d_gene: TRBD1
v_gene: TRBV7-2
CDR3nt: TGTGCCAGCAGCCCCAGCAGGGGGGTCGGTGGCTACACCTTC
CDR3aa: CASSPSRGVGGYTF

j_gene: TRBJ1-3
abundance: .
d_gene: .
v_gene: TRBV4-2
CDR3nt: TGTGCCAGCAGCCAACTGAGGGGGTATGGAAACACCATATATTTT
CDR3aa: CASSQLRGYGNTIYF

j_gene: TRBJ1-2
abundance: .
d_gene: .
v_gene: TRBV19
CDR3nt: TGTGCCACCCGGCCGCAGGGCAGGATCGACGACTATGGCTACACCTTC
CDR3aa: CATRPQGRIDDYGYTF

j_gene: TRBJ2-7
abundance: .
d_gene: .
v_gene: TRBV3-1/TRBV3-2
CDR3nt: TGTGCCAGCAGCCAAGATGCGGCCACGGCCCTTTGGGAGCAGTACTTC
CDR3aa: CASSQDAATALWEQYF

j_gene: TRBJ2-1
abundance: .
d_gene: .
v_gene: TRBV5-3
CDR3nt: TGTGCCAGAAGCTTGAGGGCGGGAAGCTCCTACAATGAGCAGTTCTTC
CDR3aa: CARSLRAGSSYNEQFF

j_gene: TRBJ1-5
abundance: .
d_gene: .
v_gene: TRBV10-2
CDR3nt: TGCGCCAGCAGTGAGACAGGGTTAAGCAATCAGCCCCAGCATTTT
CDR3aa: CASSETGLSNQPQHF

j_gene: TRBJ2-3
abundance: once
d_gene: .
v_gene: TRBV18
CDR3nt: TGTGCCAGCTCACCCCCTAGTGCCACAGATACGCAGTATTTT
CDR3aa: CASSPPSATDTQYF